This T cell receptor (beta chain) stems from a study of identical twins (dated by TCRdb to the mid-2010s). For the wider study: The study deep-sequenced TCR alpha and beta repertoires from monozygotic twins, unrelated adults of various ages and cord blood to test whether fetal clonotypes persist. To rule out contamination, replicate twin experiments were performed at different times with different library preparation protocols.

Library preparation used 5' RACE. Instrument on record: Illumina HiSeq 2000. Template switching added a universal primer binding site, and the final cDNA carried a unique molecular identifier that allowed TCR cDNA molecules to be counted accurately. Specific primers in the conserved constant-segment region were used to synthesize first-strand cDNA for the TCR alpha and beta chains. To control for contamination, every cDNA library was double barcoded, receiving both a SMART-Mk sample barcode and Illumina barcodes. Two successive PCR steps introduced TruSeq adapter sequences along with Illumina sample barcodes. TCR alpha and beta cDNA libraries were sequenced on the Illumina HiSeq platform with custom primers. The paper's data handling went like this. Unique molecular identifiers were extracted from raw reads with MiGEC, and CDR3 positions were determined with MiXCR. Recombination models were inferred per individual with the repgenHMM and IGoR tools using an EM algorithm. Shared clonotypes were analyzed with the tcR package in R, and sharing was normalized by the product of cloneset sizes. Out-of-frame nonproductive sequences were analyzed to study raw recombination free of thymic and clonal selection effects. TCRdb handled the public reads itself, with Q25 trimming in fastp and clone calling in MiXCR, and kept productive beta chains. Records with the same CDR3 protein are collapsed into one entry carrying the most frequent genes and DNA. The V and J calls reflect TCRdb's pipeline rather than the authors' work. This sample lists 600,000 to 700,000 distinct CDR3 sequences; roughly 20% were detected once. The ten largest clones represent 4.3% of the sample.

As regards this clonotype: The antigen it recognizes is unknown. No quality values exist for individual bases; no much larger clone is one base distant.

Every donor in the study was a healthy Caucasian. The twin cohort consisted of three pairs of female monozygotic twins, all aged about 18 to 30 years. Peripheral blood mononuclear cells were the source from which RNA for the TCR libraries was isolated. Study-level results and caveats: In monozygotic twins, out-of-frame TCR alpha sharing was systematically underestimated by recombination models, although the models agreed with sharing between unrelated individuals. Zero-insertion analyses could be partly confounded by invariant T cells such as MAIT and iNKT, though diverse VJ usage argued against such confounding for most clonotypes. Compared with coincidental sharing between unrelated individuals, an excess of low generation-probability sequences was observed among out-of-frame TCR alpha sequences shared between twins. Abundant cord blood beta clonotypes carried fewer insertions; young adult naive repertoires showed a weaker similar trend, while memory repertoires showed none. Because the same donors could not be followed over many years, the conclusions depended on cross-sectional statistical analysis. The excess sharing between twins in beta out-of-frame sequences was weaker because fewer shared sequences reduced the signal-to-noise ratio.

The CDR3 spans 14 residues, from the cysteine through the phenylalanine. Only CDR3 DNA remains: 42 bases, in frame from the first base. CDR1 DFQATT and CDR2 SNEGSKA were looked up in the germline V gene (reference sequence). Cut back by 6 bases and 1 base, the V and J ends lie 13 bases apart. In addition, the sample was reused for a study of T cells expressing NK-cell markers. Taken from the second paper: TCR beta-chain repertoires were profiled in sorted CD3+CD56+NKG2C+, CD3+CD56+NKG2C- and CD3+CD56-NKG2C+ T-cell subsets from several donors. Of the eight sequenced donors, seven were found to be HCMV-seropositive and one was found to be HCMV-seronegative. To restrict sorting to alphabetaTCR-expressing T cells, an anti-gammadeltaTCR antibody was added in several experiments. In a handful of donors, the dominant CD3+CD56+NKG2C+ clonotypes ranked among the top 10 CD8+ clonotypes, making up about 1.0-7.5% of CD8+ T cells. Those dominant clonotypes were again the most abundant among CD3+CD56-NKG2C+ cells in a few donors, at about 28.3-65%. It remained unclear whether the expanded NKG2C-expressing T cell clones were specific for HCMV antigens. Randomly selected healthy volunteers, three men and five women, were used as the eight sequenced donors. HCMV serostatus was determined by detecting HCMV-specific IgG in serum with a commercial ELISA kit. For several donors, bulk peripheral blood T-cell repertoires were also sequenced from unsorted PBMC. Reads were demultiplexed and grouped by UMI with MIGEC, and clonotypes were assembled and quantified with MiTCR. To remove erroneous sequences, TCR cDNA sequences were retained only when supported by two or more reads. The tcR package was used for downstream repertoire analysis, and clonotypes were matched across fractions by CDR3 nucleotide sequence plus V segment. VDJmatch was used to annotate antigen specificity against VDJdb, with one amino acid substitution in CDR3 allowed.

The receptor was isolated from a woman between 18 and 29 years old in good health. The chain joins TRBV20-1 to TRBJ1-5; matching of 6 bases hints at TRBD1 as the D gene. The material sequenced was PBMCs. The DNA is TGCAGTGCAGACCCTAGGGGGAGCAATCAGCCCCAGCATTTT. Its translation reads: CSADPRGSNQPQHF.